Each of the 28 T cell receptor beta chains below was sequenced from the same sample in a study of blood T cell repertoires in COVID-19. Sequencing was performed with immunoSEQ multiplex PCR; in TCRdb, only in-frame clones are kept and a portion is missing. The sample records about 250,000 clones, 65% to 85% being singletons. The sample consisted of peripheral blood. The receptors shown here come from a man aged 35-49 years with active or convalescent COVID-19.

This sequence joins TRBV19 and TRBJ2-7; D might be TRBD2 (6 bases). Trimming left V 1 base short and J 2 bases short, with 15 bases between. Germline V gives CDR1 LNHDA, CDR2 SQIVND (reference sequence). The CDR3 has 16 amino acids. This CDR3 reads CASSIVGGSNAYEQYF. CDR3 in DNA: TGTGCCAGTAGTATAGTCGGGGGTAGTAACGCCTACGAGCAGTACTTC.

This chain links TRBV5-1 with TRBJ1-1; 7 nucleotides line up with TRBD1. This CDR3 comprises 15 residues. Germline assignment: CDR1 SGHRS and CDR2 YFSETQ. V lost 3 bases to trimming and J lost 0 bases; unmatched junction nucleotides: 5. The CDR3 region has the DNA TGCGCCAGCAGCTCGGCCGGGACAGTGAACACTGAAGCTTTCTTT. The encoded protein is CASSSAGTVNTEAFF.

CDR3 bases: TGCGCCAGCAGCCAAGATTTCGGGATGAACACTGAAGCTTTCTTT. Its translation: CASSQDFGMNTEAFF. This chain links TRBV4-1 with TRBJ1-1; D not certain. CDR1 MGHRA and CDR2 YSYEKL come from the germline V gene. The CDR3 totals 15 residues. Trimming stripped 0 bases from V and 0 bases from J, with 8 bases between.

The chain is built from TRBV7-2 and TRBJ1-2; D is undetermined. Trimming stripped 1 base from V and 3 bases from J, with 9 bases between. Looked up from germline, CDR1 is SGHTA and CDR2 is FQGNSA. This CDR3 is 14 amino acids long. CDR3 region: CASSLGAEDYGYTF. Here the CDR3 DNA reads TGTGCCAGCAGCTTAGGGGCGGAGGACTATGGCTACACCTTC.

The chain carries TRBV6-6 and TRBJ1-1; no clear D gene. The length of the CDR3 is 14 residues. V lost 0 bases to trimming and J lost 2 bases, with 7 bases between them. Germline V gene data show CDR1 as MNHNY and CDR2 as SVGAGI (reference sequence). CDR3 coding DNA: TGTGCCAGCAGTTACTCGGAGGTTAACACTGAAGCTTTCTTT. Protein product: CASSYSEVNTEAFF.

The rearrangement uses TRBV7-9 and TRBJ2-1; TRBD1 agrees at 9 bases. CDR1 and CDR2 (germline): SEHNR, FQNEAQ (reference sequence). The CDR3 has 14 residues. Trimming took 5 bases from V and 8 from J; bases not matched to a gene: 7. The CDR3 DNA sequence: TGTGCCAGCAGCATCGGGACAGGGCTCGATGAGCAGTTCTTC. This codes for CASSIGTGLDEQFF.

The chain employs TRBV6-5 and TRBJ1-3, with 8 bases fitting TRBD1. This CDR3 region has 15 residues. Germline values: CDR1 MNHEY, CDR2 SVGAGI. Germline trimming cut 4 bases from V and 4 bases from J; bases unmatched to any gene: 6. The CDR3 DNA sequence: TGTGCCAGCAGTTCGGACAGGGCGGAAGGAAACACCATATATTTT. It specifies CASSSDRAEGNTIYF.

The rearrangement joins TRBV5-5 to TRBJ1-4, with a possible D match to TRBD1 (5 bases). The germline V and J ends were trimmed by 6 bases and 8 bases, with 23 bases remaining between them. Germline V CDR1 and CDR2: SGHKS, YYEKEE (reference sequence). The length of the CDR3 is 16 residues. CDR3 DNA: TGTGCCAGCAAGACTCTCACCGGGGGATCGAGGGAAAAACTGTTTTTT. Amino acid sequence: CASKTLTGGSREKLFF.

This clone was detected only once. V is TRBV28 and J is TRBJ2-3; 7 bases align to TRBD2. This CDR3 comprises 14 residues. CDR1 is MDHEN and CDR2 is SYDVKM in the germline V gene. After removal of 3 bases from V and 7 bases from J, the junction contained 7 bases not matched to a gene. The CDR3 DNA sequence: TGTGCCAGCAGTTTGGGGGGGAGCGCGAATACGCAGTATTTT. Encoded protein: CASSLGGSANTQYF.

V usage is TRBV4-2 and J usage is TRBJ2-7; D is possibly TRBD1 (6 bases). This CDR3 has 15 residues. Deletions cut 0 bases from V and 2 bases from J, with 11 bases between. Germline V gene lookup returns CDR1 LGHNA and CDR2 YNFKEQ. The CDR3 here is CASSQDPRGPYEQYF. The CDR3 coding sequence is TGTGCCAGCAGCCAAGACCCCAGGGGCCCCTACGAGCAGTACTTC.

V gene TRBV27 combines with J gene TRBJ2-2, with a weak D call TRBD2 (6 bases). Deletions cut 5 bases from V and 7 bases from J, with 8 bases between. The CDR3 is 12 residues long. Germline CDR1 MNHEY, CDR2 SMNVEV (reference sequence). The CDR3 loop is CASSRDFGELFF. CDR3 nucleotide sequence: TGTGCCAGCAGTAGGGACTTCGGGGAGCTGTTTTTT.

The V and J genes are TRBV30 and TRBJ2-7; TRBD2 matches at 7 bases. The germline V gene encodes CDR1 GTSNPN and CDR2 SVGIG (reference sequence). There are 13 residues in the CDR3. V lost 3 bases, J lost 0 bases, and 2 bases stayed unmatched. The CDR3, as DNA: TGTGCCTGGAGCGGGGGGAGCTCCTACGAGCAGTACTTC. Translation gives CAWSGGSSYEQYF. Full variable domain (outside the CDR3, taken from reference TRBV30 and TRBJ2-7): SQTIHQWPATLVQPVGSPLSLECTVEGTSNPNLYWYRQAAGRGLQLLFYSVGIGQISSEVPQNLSASRPQDRQFILSSKKLLLSDSGFYLCAWSGGSSYEQYFGPGTRLTVT.

This clone came up once. The V call is TRBV19, the J call TRBJ1-2; 8 bases map to TRBD1. The ends lost 2 bases at V and 4 bases at J; junction bases unmatched: 6. Germline lookup yields CDR1 LNHDA and CDR2 SQIVND (reference sequence). The CDR3 loop spans 15 amino acids. This chain's CDR3 is CASSITGTGSYGYTF. For the CDR3, the DNA is TGTGCCAGTAGTATAACGGGGACAGGATCCTATGGCTACACCTTC. Filled out from reference TRBV19 and TRBJ1-2, the complete variable domain reads DGGITQSPKYLFRKEGQNVTLSCEQNLNHDAMYWYRQDPGQGLRLIYYSQIVNDFQKGDIAEGYSVSREKKESFPLTVTSAQKNPTAFYLCASSITGTGSYGYTFGSGTRLTVV.

This clone was detected only a few times. V gene TRBV19 combines with J gene TRBJ2-7; D is possibly TRBD1 (6 bases). CDR3 length: 13 amino acids. V was cut by 6 bases and J by 6 bases, with 15 bases left in between. CDR1 is LNHDA and CDR2 is SQIVND in the germline V gene (reference sequence). The CDR3 DNA reads TGTGCCAGTAGCATAACCAGAGGGGGCGAGCAGTACTTC. This gives the protein CASSITRGGEQYF.

The V call is TRBV9, the J call TRBJ2-1; the match to TRBD2 covers 14 bases. The CDR3 consists of 17 residues. Germline V gene sequence: CDR1 SGDLS, CDR2 YYNGEE. J lost 4 bases, V lost 1 base, and 4 bases had no gene match. The CDR3 here is CASSVIGTSGGYNEQFF. DNA for the CDR3: TGTGCCAGCAGCGTAATCGGGACTAGCGGGGGTTACAATGAGCAGTTCTTC.

In its sample, this clone was seen once. V and J are TRBV21-1 and TRBJ1-6; TRBD1 reflects the table's D call only, with no check against the DNA. TRBV21-1 is deemed a pseudogene. The length of the CDR3 is 17 residues. CDR3: CASSKGPWTGRNSPLHF. CDR3 nucleotides: TGTGCCAGCAGCAAAGGCCCATGGACAGGGAGGAATTCACCCCTCCACTTT.

V is TRBV19 and J is TRBJ1-5; TRBD1 is a possible D gene (6 bases). The V gene's germline CDR1 is LNHDA and CDR2 SQIVND (reference sequence). The V end lost 5 bases, the J end lost 0 bases, and 14 bases lay between the germline ends. The CDR3 totals 16 residues. CDR3 sequence reads: CASSGGQPYSNQPQHF. The CDR3 DNA sequence: TGTGCCAGTAGTGGTGGACAGCCTTATAGCAATCAGCCCCAGCATTTT.

V usage is TRBV28 and J usage is TRBJ2-7; the D gene is possibly TRBD1 (6 bases). Between the trimmed V and J ends, which lost 5 bases and 1 base, there was a span of 18 bases. Germline CDR1 is MDHEN and CDR2 is SYDVKM. This CDR3 region has 16 residues. CDR3 sequence (DNA): TGTGCCAGCAGTCTAACTCAGGGGAAAAGTTCCTACGAGCAGTACTTC. Translating gives CASSLTQGKSSYEQYF.

This clone was recorded once. The chain carries TRBV21-1 and TRBJ1-3. TRBV21-1 is labeled a pseudogene. The CDR3 is 16 amino acids. For the CDR3, the DNA is TGTGCCAGCAGCAAAGCGCTGGGGGGGGCCGGAAACACCATATATTTT. Amino acids: CASSKALGGAGNTIYF.

The J gene is TRBJ1-2, the V gene TRBV11-2; 10 positions match TRBD1. V lost 5 bases to trimming and J lost 5 bases; unmatched junction nucleotides: 2. The CDR3 contains 13 residues. Germline lookup yields CDR1 SGHAT and CDR2 FQNNGV. CDR3 protein: CASSDRGPYGYTF. For the CDR3, the DNA is TGTGCCAGCAGCGACAGGGGGCCTTATGGCTACACCTTC.

V is TRBV5-1 and J is TRBJ2-7; D is perhaps TRBD1 (5 bases). CDR1 and CDR2 from the germline V gene are SGHRS and YFSETQ. The CDR3 loop spans 13 amino acids. Between the trimmed V and J ends, which lost 5 bases and 6 bases, there was a span of 15 bases. The CDR3 DNA reads TGCGCCAGCAGACCCGACAGCTATGGCGAGCAGTACTTC. Amino acids: CASRPDSYGEQYF.

This chain joins TRBV6-5 and TRBJ1-3, with D perhaps matching TRBD1 (5 bases). This CDR3 has 15 amino acids. CDR1 and CDR2 (germline): MNHEY, SVGAGI. With 9 bases removed from V and 0 bases from J, the gap between germline ends came to 15 bases. The CDR3 sequence is CASVRVPLSGNTIYF. CDR3 coding DNA: TGTGCCAGTGTCAGGGTCCCCCTCTCTGGAAACACCATATATTTT.

V is TRBV3-1 (or the pseudogene TRBV3-2) and J is TRBJ1-5, with a tentative D call TRBD1 (5 bases). The CDR3 has 15 amino acids. Trimming took off 5 bases at V and 7 bases at J, with 18 bases between the two ends. Germline V CDR1 and CDR2: LGHDT, YNNKEL (reference sequence). The CDR3 bases are TGTGCCAGCAGCTTCAGGGATTGGCCGGCACAGCCCCAGCATTTT. It translates to CASSFRDWPAQPQHF.

This chain uses TRBV30 with TRBJ1-6, with D possibly TRBD1 on 6 matching bases. Germline V gene sequence: CDR1 GTSNPN, CDR2 SVGIG (reference sequence). This CDR3 spans 13 amino acids. V was pared by 5 bases and J by 10 bases, with 15 bases between. The CDR3 sequence: CAWHTGLGSPLHF. The CDR3, as DNA: TGTGCCTGGCACACAGGGTTAGGATCACCCCTCCACTTT.

About this clone: Other DNA sequences of this sample code for an identical CDR3. The chain recombines TRBV19 with TRBJ2-7; 9 bases line up with TRBD1. Germline CDR1 reads LNHDA; CDR2 reads SQIVND (reference sequence). V gave up 4 bases and J gave up 2 bases; unmatched junction bases: 3. The CDR3 has 14 amino acids. CDR3: CASSTGTGPYEQYF. The CDR3 nucleotides read TGTGCCAGTAGTACCGGGACAGGGCCCTACGAGCAGTACTTC.

In this sample, this clone turned up a few times. For the CDR3, the DNA is TGTGCTAGTGCCTCCGGACAGGGTGGTTTCGGGTCAGATACGCAGTATTTT. Residues: CASASGQGGFGSDTQYF. The gene calls are TRBV12-5 and TRBJ2-3; 8 nucleotides align to TRBD1. The trim removed 7 bases at V and 4 bases at J, leaving 16 bases unmatched. Germline loops: CDR1 LGHNT, CDR2 FRNRAP. CDR3 length: 17 residues.

The sample holds one count of this clone. The chain couples TRBV2 to TRBJ2-1; no clear D gene. In germline, CDR1 is SNHLY, CDR2 FYNNEI. The V gene lost 7 bases and the J gene lost 4 bases, with 14 bases spanning the gap. CDR3 length equals 14 residues. CDR3 sequence: CASILVAAYNEQFF. The CDR3 DNA follows: TGTGCCAGCATCCTGGTAGCCGCGTACAATGAGCAGTTCTTC.

V gene TRBV19 combines with J gene TRBJ2-3; possibly TRBD2 for D (6 bases). This CDR3 comprises 18 residues. Germline assignment: CDR1 LNHDA and CDR2 SQIVND (reference sequence). With 0 bases removed from V and 5 bases from J, the gap between germline ends came to 21 bases. In DNA, the CDR3 is TGTGCCAGTAGTATAGATCTATTCGGCGGGACGGGGGTAGATACGCAGTATTTT. This sequence encodes CASSIDLFGGTGVDTQYF.